Below are 13 T cell receptor beta chains sequenced from a single sample in a study of T cells in localized non-small cell lung cancer. Sequencing used immunoSEQ multiplex PCR; TCRdb keeps in-frame clones, though not all of them. This sample yields some 140,000 clones, of which approximately 88% are seen a single time; roughly 1.8% belongs to the top ten. This specimen was peripheral blood, taken before any cancer treatment. The receptor set was obtained from a female donor over 55 with stage I lung adenocarcinoma.

The rearrangement links TRBV6-5 to TRBJ1-1; tentatively, D is TRBD1 (5 bases). CDR1 and CDR2 (germline): MNHEY, SVGAGI. V lost 2 bases and J 5 bases, leaving 9 bases between the germline ends. The CDR3 has 13 amino acids. CDR3 sequence (DNA): TGTGCCAGCAGTTACGTGGGGGAAACTGAAGCTTTCTTT. Its translation: CASSYVGETEAFF.

The chain combines TRBV10-3 with TRBJ2-7; the D gene is possibly TRBD1 (6 bases). Trimming pared 3 bases from V and 2 bases from J, leaving 11 bases between. The CDR3 spans 14 residues. Germline loops: CDR1 ENHRY, CDR2 SYGVKD. The CDR3 DNA reads as TGTGCCATCAGTGAATCGCCAGGGGCCTACGAGCAGTACTTC. Translating it yields CAISESPGAYEQYF.

The V and J genes are TRBV6-5 and TRBJ1-5; TRBD1 is a possible D gene (6 bases). This CDR3 has 13 residues. V was pared by 11 bases and J by 7 bases, with 18 bases between. Looked up from germline, CDR1 is MNHEY and CDR2 is SVGAGI. This CDR3 is CAGAGGQVQPQHF. CDR3 DNA: TGTGCCGGGGCCGGGGGCCAGGTCCAGCCCCAGCATTTT.

Only one count was recorded for this clone. The chain recombines TRBV6-6 with TRBJ2-7, with D perhaps TRBD2 (7 bases). The CDR3 is 14 amino acids. V gave up 8 bases and J gave up 3 bases, with 17 bases separating them. Germline V gene data show CDR1 as MNHNY and CDR2 as SVGAGI (reference sequence). CDR3 region: CASLSGGLYYEQYF. CDR3 nucleotides: TGTGCCAGCTTGTCCGGGGGGCTTTACTACGAGCAGTACTTC.

V is TRBV28 and J is TRBJ1-1; D is uncertain. CDR3 length: 14 amino acids. V was cut by 6 bases and J by 9 bases, with 20 bases left in between. Per the germline V gene, CDR1 is MDHEN and CDR2 is SYDVKM. The CDR3 DNA sequence: TGTGCCAGCAGCTCCGGCCTCCTCCCCCCCCAAGCTTTCTTT. It translates to CASSSGLLPPQAFF.

The gene calls are TRBV2 and TRBJ1-5; D remains unclear. The CDR3 runs 14 residues. Per germline, CDR1 SNHLY and CDR2 FYNNEI. Trimming shortened V by 4 bases and J by 1 base, and 8 bases separated the two germline ends. The DNA for the CDR3 is TGTGCCAGCAGTGGTTTGGTAAGCAATCAGCCCCAGCATTTT. It encodes CASSGLVSNQPQHF.

The chain links TRBV27 to TRBJ1-4; possible D gene TRBD1, 5 bases. V lost 2 bases and J 7 bases, leaving 11 bases between the germline ends. Germline V gene data show CDR1 as MNHEY and CDR2 as SMNVEV (reference sequence). This CDR3 comprises 14 residues. The CDR3 loop reads CASSLGQGSEKLFF. DNA of the CDR3: TGTGCCAGCAGTTTAGGGCAGGGCAGTGAAAAACTGTTTTTT.

The V gene is TRBV28, the J gene TRBJ2-6, with 8 bases that match TRBD2. CDR1 is MDHEN, CDR2 SYDVKM, per germline. CDR3 length equals 20 residues. Germline trimming cut 2 bases from V and 0 bases from J; bases unmatched to any gene: 12. The CDR3: CASSLPRGRSGASGANVLTF. The CDR3 DNA follows: TGTGCCAGCAGTTTACCCCGCGGGAGGAGCGGAGCCTCTGGGGCCAACGTCCTGACTTTC.

The rearrangement links TRBV4-1 to TRBJ1-3; D unresolved. The CDR3 is 17 residues long. Trimming took 5 bases from V and 0 from J, leaving 17 bases between them. Looked up from germline, CDR1 is MGHRA and CDR2 is YSYEKL. CDR3 sequence reads: CASSRQSSRSSGNTIYF. Written as DNA, the CDR3 is TGCGCCAGCAGCAGGCAAAGTAGCAGGAGCTCTGGAAACACCATATATTTT.

The chain links TRBV6-1 to TRBJ2-2, with TRBD1 matching over 9 bases. Germline V gene lookup returns CDR1 MNHNS and CDR2 SASEGT. V lost 8 bases to trimming and J lost 1 base; unmatched junction nucleotides: 5. The CDR3 covers 15 residues. CDR3 loop: CASCRTGENTGELFF. As DNA, the CDR3 is TGTGCCAGCTGTCGGACAGGGGAGAACACCGGGGAGCTGTTTTTT.

CDR3 in DNA: TGTGCCTGCAATAGGGGGGCCAAAAACATTCAGTACTTC. Its protein is CACNRGAKNIQYF. V usage is TRBV30 and J usage is TRBJ2-4, with D possibly being TRBD1 (6 bases). The CDR3 length is 13 residues. The V gene's germline CDR1 is GTSNPN and CDR2 SVGIG (reference sequence). V shed 6 bases and J shed 1 base, with 10 bases lying between them.

The V gene is TRBV5-1, the J gene TRBJ2-3; the D is unclear. The V end was cut by 0 bases, the J end by 4 bases, with 6 bases between. The CDR3 contains 13 residues. In germline, CDR1 is SGHRS, CDR2 YFSETQ. The CDR3 nucleotides read TGCGCCAGCAGCTTGGACAGACCAGATACGCAGTATTTT. This codes for CASSLDRPDTQYF.

The chain couples TRBV30 to TRBJ1-2; 8 bases agree with TRBD1. CDR1 is GTSNPN, CDR2 SVGIG, per germline (reference sequence). This CDR3 region has 15 residues. V dropped 2 bases and J dropped 7; count of bases not matched to a gene: 12. As DNA, the CDR3 is TGTGCCTGGAGTATAACAGGGGGGGCCTTCGGTGGCTACACCTTC. This codes for CAWSITGGAFGGYTF.